This T cell receptor beta chain was identified in a study of tumor-infiltrating lymphocytes in localized non-small cell lung cancer. Background on the study: The cohort mixed smokers and never-smokers, several histologies, and some post-neoadjuvant-chemotherapy samples. Study outcomes and limitations: Not all patients were TCR sequenced, owing to tissue quantity. Tumor T-cell fraction from TCR sequencing was not associated with recurrence-free survival (p = 0.61).

With respect to this clone: What it recognizes is unknown.

CDR3 length: 13 residues. Germline assignment: CDR1 KGHSH and CDR2 LQKENI. The junction had 6 bases not matched to a gene; V was cut back by 4 bases and J by 9 bases. Method: immunoSEQ multiplex PCR; TCRdb's copy keeps in-frame clones and lacks some. The table shows about 29,000 clones, with 70% to 90% occurring only once. The V and J genes are TRBV18 and TRBJ2-1, with TRBD1 matching over 7 bases. Material: lung tumor tissue. This TCR was recovered from a human donor with non-small cell lung cancer. The CDR3 protein is CASSQGALGEQFF. The CDR3 DNA is TGTGCCAGCTCACAGGGGGCATTAGGTGAGCAGTTCTTC.